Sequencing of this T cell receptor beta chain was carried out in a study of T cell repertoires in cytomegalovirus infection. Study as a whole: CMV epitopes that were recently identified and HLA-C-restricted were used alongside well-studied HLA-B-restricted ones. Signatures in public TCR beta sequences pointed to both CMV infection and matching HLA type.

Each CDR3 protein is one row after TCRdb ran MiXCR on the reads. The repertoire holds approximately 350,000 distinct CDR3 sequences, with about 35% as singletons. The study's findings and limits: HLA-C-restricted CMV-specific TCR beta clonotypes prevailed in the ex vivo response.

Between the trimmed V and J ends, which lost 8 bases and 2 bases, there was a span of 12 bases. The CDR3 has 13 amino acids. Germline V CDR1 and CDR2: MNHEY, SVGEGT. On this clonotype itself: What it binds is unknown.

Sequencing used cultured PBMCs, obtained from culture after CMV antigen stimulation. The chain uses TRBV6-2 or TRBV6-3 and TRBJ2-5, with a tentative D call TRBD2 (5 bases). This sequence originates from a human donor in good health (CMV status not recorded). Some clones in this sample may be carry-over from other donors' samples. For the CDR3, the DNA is TGTGCCAGCTCCCGACGGAGGCAAGAGACCCAGTACTTC. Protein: CASSRRRQETQYF.